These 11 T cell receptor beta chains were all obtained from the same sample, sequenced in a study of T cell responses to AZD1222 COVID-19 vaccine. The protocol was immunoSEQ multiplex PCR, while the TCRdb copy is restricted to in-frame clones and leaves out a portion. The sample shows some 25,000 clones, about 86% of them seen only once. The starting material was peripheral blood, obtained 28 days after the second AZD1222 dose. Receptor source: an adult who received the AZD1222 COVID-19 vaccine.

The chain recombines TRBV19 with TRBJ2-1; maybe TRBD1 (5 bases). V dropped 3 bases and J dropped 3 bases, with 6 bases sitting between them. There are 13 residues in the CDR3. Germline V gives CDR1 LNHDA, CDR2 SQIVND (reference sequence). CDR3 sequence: CASSIDSYNEQFF. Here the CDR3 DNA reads TGTGCCAGTAGTATTGACAGCTACAATGAGCAGTTCTTC.

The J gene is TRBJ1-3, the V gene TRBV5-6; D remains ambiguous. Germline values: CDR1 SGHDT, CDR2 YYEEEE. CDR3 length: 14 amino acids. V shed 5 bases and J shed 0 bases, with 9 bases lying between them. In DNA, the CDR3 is TGTGCCAGCAGATCCGGGCGCTCTGGAAACACCATATATTTT. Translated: CASRSGRSGNTIYF.

The CDR3 loop reads CASSLGAGGYEQYF. The CDR3 DNA follows: TGCGCCAGCAGCTTGGGAGCGGGAGGCTACGAGCAGTACTTC. The V and J genes are TRBV5-1 and TRBJ2-7; TRBD2 matches at 9 bases. CDR1 is SGHRS and CDR2 is YFSETQ in the germline V gene. V lost 0 bases to trimming and J lost 3 bases; unmatched junction nucleotides: 1. CDR3 size: 14 residues. The complete variable domain, with remaining parts taken from reference TRBV5-1 and TRBJ2-7, reads KAGVTQTPRYLIKTRGQQVTLSCSPISGHRSVSWYQQTPGQGLQFLFEYFSETQRNKGNFPGRFSGRQFSNSRSEMNVSTLELGDSALYLCASSLGAGGYEQYFGPGTRLTVT.

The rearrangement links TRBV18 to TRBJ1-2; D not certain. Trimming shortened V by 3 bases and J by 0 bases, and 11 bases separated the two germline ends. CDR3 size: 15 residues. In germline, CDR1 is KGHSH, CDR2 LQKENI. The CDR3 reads CASSPEGVPNYGYTF. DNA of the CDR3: TGTGCCAGCTCACCTGAGGGTGTCCCTAACTATGGCTACACCTTC.

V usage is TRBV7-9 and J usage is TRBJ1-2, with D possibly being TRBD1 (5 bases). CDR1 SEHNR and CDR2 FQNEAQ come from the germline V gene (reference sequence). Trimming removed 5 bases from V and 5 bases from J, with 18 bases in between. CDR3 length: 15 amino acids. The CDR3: CASSRGTAGEYGYTF. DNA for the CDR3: TGTGCCAGCAGCCGAGGGACCGCTGGGGAGTATGGCTACACCTTC.

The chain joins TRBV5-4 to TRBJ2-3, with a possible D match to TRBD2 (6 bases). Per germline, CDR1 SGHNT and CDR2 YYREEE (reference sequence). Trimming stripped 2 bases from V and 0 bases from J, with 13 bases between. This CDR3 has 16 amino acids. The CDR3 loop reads CASSFYVGTSTDTQYF. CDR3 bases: TGTGCCAGCAGCTTTTACGTTGGGACTAGCACAGATACGCAGTATTTT.

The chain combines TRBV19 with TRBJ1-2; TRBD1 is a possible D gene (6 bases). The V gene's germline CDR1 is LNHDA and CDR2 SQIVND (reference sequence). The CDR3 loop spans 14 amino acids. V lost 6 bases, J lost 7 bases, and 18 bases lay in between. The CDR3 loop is CASRHTKTGGGYTF. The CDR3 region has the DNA TGTGCCAGTAGGCACACCAAGACAGGCGGTGGCTACACCTTC.

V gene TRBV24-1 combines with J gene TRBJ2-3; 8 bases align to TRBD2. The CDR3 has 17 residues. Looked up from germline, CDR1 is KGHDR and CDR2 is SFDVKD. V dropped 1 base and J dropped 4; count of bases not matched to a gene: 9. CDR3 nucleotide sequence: TGTGCCACCAGTGATTTATCGGGGGGGCTTACGGCAGATACGCAGTATTTT. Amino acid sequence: CATSDLSGGLTADTQYF.

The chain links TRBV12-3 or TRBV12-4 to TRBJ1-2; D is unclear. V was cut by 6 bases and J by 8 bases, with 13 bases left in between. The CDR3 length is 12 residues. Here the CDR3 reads CASSRGRWGYTF. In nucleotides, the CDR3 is TGTGCCAGCAGCCGGGGTCGCTGGGGCTACACCTTC.

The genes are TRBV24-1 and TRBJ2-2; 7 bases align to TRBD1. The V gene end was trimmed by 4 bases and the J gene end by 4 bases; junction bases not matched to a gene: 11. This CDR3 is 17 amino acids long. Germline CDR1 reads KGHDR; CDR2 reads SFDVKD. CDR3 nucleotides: TGTGCCACCAGTGAGGTACAGGGGCTGGGTAGCACCGGGGAGCTGTTTTTT. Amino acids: CATSEVQGLGSTGELFF.

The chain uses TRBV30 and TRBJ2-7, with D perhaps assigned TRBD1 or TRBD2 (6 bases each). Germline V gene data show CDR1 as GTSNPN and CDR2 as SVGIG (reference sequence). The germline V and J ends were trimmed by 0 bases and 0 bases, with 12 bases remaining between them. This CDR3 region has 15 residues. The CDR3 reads CAWSVRGGNSYEQYF. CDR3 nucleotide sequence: TGTGCCTGGAGTGTACGAGGGGGGAACTCCTACGAGCAGTACTTC.